This entry is about one TCR beta chain. Its cognate antigen has yet to be identified. The germline V gene (reference sequence) supplies CDR1 MNHEY and CDR2 SMNVEV. Reading from cysteine to phenylalanine, the CDR3 counts 11 amino acids. No DNA accompanies this entry. Data came from an Illumina HiSeq 2000. TCR beta cDNA libraries were prepared using 5'RACE template switching, which introduced a universal primer site and unique molecular identifiers. cDNA synthesis was primed from the TCR beta constant segment and was followed by two successive PCR amplification steps. The authors' pipeline ran thus. MIGEC was used to demultiplex reads and group the reads by UMI, and MiTCR was used to assemble and quantify clonotypes. Only TCR cDNA sequences supported by at least two reads were kept to exclude erroneous sequences. The tcR package was used for downstream repertoire analysis, and clonotypes were matched across fractions by CDR3 nucleotide sequence plus V segment. VDJmatch was used to annotate antigen specificity against VDJdb, with one amino acid substitution in CDR3 allowed. The reads underwent TCRdb reprocessing, giving one record for each CDR3 protein sequence and no DNA. These V and J calls originate from TCRdb's pipeline instead of the authors' own analysis. The sample's clone listing holds about 150,000 distinct CDR3 sequences. The ten biggest clones cover around a third of the sample.

This specimen comes from a study of T cells expressing NK-cell markers (dated by TCRdb to between 2020 and 2021). About the study as a whole: TCR beta-chain repertoires were profiled in sorted CD3+CD56+NKG2C+, CD3+CD56+NKG2C- and CD3+CD56-NKG2C+ T-cell subsets from several donors. Seven of the eight sequenced donors were HCMV-seropositive and one was HCMV-seronegative. The libraries were sequenced on Illumina HiSeq 2000/2500, MiSeq or NextSeq, producing 2 x 150 bp reads. The study sequenced eight donors, all healthy volunteers chosen at random: three men and five women. The study at large found these results: Those dominant clonotypes were again the most abundant among CD3+CD56-NKG2C+ cells in several donors, at roughly 25-60.1%. In over 5 donors, the dominant CD3+CD56+NKG2C+ clonotypes were among the top 10 CD8+ clonotypes and accounted for about 1.0-7.5% of CD8+ T cells. Whether the expanded NKG2C-expressing T cell clones were specific for HCMV antigens remained unclear.

HCMV-specific IgG was detected in serum with a commercial ELISA kit to determine HCMV serostatus. Peripheral blood mononuclear cells were isolated from blood by Ficoll density gradient centrifugation. The sequence joins TRBV27 to TRBJ2-1; TCRdb outputs TRBD1, but without DNA this stays unchecked. Sequences were obtained from blood T cells: a sorted CD56 or NKG2C T cell subset, CD4+ or CD8+ T cells, or bulk PBMC T cells (not recorded which). This TCR derives from a woman aged 45 to 65 in good health. Donor details come from another sample of the same person, matched by shared clones. CDR3 protein: CASSPGGEQFF.